This T cell receptor (beta chain) was captured by sequencing in a study of T cell repertoires in cytomegalovirus infection. Details on this clonotype: As yet, its antigen is unknown.

V was shortened by 6 bases and J by 5 bases, with 12 bases between the two germline ends. The CDR3 is 12 amino acids. CDR1 is DFQATT, CDR2 SNEGSKA, per germline (reference sequence). TCRdb itself ran the reads through MiXCR, one entry per CDR3 protein. The sample records about 890,000 distinct CDR3 sequences, under 40% being singletons. The sequencing used cultured CD8+ T cells from PBMCs, collected from culture after CMV antigen stimulation. This sequence was found in a human donor in good health (CMV status not recorded). Some clones in this sample may be carry-over from other donors' samples. V gene TRBV20-1 combines with J gene TRBJ2-3; the D gene is possibly TRBD2 (6 bases). CDR3 amino acids: CSASRGIDTQYF. As DNA, the CDR3 is TGCAGTGCCTCTCGGGGGATAGATACGCAGTATTTT.